The TCR beta chain under discussion was sequenced for a study of shared clonotypes between healthy human individuals. The V and J ends lost 0 bases and 3 bases respectively, with 7 bases between them. The CDR3 contains 13 residues. The germline V gene has CDR1 SGDLS and CDR2 YYNGEE. Each replicate PCR on the sorted subsets used roughly 200 ng DNA (around 31,000 T cell genomes). Sequencing used immunoSEQ multiplex PCR; TCRdb keeps in-frame clones, though not all of them. The repertoire holds about 120,000 clones, with 68% as singletons. Sequencing used memory CD8+ T cells sorted from blood. Noted subset: CD45RO+ cells pooled with CCR7-negative TemRA cells. This chain uses TRBV9 with TRBJ2-7; possible D gene TRBD2, 5 bases. The clonotype originates from a woman in her thirties in good health. CDR3 sequence reads: CASSVGAGYEQYF. The DNA for the CDR3 is TGTGCCAGCAGCGTAGGGGCGGGCTACGAGCAGTACTTC.